This TCR beta chain originates from a study of T cell changes during pregnancy in multiple sclerosis. The V and J ends lost 1 base and 4 bases respectively, with 16 bases between them. CDR1 and CDR2 from the germline V gene are SEHNR and FQNEAQ (reference sequence). The CDR3 runs 16 residues. Profiling relied on immunoSEQ multiplex PCR, and the TCRdb table lists in-frame clones only, not all of them. The sample lists about 61,000 clones; 85% to 90% were seen once. Sequencing was performed on peripheral blood, taken in the first trimester of pregnancy. The chain recombines TRBV7-9 with TRBJ1-2, with D possibly TRBD1 on 5 matching bases. The source is a female donor in good health, enrolled as a control in a pregnancy study. The CDR3 nucleotides read TGTGCCAGCAGCTTAGTAGGGGTCGAGACGACCTATGGCTACACCTTC. Amino acids: CASSLVGVETTYGYTF.